This TCR beta chain was profiled in a study of post-analysis software for immune sequencing data. Study conclusions and caveats: The authors found that F measure strongly co-clustered same-batch samples. Multiple sclerosis was associated with a significant reduction in normalized Chao1 diversity relative to controls. With TRBV5-6, TRBV5-1 and TRBV20-1 included, roughly five TRBV segments were more frequent in patients than in controls.

Comments on this clonotype: Its matching antigen is unknown.

Germline V CDR1 and CDR2: SGHRS, YFSETQ. CDR3 length: 13 residues. Presence of unique molecular identifiers characterized the TCR beta cDNA libraries. The T cell input of 1 to 10 million gave roughly 500,000 cDNA molecules. From the PCR reads, TCRdb called clonotypes with MiXCR, one entry per CDR3 protein. The data contain roughly 600,000 distinct CDR3 sequences, about 44% of them seen just once; the ten biggest clones take up 1.7%. This TCR derives from a girl aged 5-17 years with multiple sclerosis. Sequencing was performed on blood. The chain is built from TRBV5-1 and TRBJ2-1, with D hard to call. The J call may be mistaken, given a closer DNA end match to TRBJ2-7. The CDR3 reads CASRGATYNEQYF. CDR3 bases: TGCGCCAGCAGAGGCGCAACCTACAATGAGCAGTACTTC.